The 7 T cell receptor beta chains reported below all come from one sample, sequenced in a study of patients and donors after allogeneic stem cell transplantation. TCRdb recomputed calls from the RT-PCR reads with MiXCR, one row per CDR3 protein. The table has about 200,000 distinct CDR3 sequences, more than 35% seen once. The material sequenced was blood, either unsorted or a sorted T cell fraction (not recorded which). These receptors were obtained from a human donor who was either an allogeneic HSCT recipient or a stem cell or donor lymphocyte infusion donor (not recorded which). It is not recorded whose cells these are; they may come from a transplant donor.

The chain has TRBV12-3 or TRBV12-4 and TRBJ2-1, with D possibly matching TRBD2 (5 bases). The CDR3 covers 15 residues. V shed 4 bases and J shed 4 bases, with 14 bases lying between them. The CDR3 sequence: CASSSSGPGYNEQFF. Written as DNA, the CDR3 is TGTGCCAGCAGTTCCTCGGGCCCGGGATACAATGAGCAGTTCTTC.

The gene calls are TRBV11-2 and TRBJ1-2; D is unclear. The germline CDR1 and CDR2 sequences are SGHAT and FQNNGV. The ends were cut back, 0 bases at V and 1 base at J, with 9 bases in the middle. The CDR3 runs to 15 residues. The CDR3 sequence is CASSLESYLNYGYTF. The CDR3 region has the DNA TGTGCCAGCAGCTTAGAATCCTACCTTAACTATGGCTACACCTTC.

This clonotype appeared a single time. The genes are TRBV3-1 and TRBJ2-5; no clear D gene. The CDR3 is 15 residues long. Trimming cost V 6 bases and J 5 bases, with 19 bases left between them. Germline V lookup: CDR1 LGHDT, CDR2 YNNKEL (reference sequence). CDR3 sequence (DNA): TGTGCCAGCAGTCTTCGAGGACGGATGGAGGAGACCCAGTACTTC. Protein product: CASSLRGRMEETQYF.

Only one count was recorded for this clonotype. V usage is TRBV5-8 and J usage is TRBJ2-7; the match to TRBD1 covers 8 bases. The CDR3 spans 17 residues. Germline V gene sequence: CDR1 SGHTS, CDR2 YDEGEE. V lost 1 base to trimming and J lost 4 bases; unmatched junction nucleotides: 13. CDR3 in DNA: TGTGCCAGCAGCTTGCGAGTCCCTAGAACAGGGGGGTACGAGCAGTACTTC. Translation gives CASSLRVPRTGGYEQYF.

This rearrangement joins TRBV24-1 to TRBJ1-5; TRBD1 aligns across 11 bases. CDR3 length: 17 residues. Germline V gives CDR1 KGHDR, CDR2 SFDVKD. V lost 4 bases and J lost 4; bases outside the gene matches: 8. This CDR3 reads CATSDSGTGGANQPQHF. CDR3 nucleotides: TGTGCCACCAGTGACTCCGGGACAGGGGGGGCGAATCAGCCCCAGCATTTT.

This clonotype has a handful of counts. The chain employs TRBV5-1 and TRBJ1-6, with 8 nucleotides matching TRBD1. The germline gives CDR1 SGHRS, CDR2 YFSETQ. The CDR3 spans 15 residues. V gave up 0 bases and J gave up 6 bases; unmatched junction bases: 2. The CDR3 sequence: CASSLETGVNSPLHF. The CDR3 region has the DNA TGCGCCAGCAGCTTGGAGACAGGGGTTAATTCACCCCTCCACTTT.

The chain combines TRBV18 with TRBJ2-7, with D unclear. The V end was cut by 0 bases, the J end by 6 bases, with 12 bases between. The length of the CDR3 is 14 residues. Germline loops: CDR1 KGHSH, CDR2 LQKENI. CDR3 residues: CASSPPHWPGEQYF. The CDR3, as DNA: TGTGCCAGCTCACCACCTCACTGGCCCGGCGAGCAGTACTTC.